What follows describes a single T cell receptor beta chain. Its antigen is undetermined. The germline V gene has CDR1 SGHTA and CDR2 FQGNSA. This CDR3 is built from 14 residues. Between the trimmed V and J ends, which lost 3 bases and 4 bases, there was a span of 12 bases. The data were obtained in a study of regulatory and conventional T cells in RAG deficiency. Overall study results and limits: Compared with controls, unique Treg TCR beta sequences dropped roughly 96-fold in Omenn syndrome and CID/AS. Shorter CDR3s in all patient subsets; >85% Treg-Tconv overlap in Omenn.

Regulatory T cells were sorted from blood as CD4+ CD25-high CD127-low cells. Sequencing was performed with immunoSEQ multiplex PCR; in TCRdb, only in-frame clones are kept and a portion is missing. The sample records some 28,000 clones, about 89% being singletons. The same sample was also studied in work on regulatory T cells. This second study says: The PCR used 52 TRBV and 13 TRBJ primers. In patients, unique TRB V-J pairs were restricted and V/J usage skewed, especially in Tregs.

The V gene is TRBV7-2, the J gene TRBJ1-1; tentative D call: TRBD1 (5 bases). This TCR derives from a human donor in good health. The material sequenced was Tregs sorted from blood. The CDR3 coding sequence is TGTGCCAGCAGCTTTACCCCGGGGGGCACTGAAGCTTTCTTT. Its protein is CASSFTPGGTEAFF.